The TCR beta chain described here comes from a study of blood T cells in healthy people across ages. V was pared by 8 bases and J by 0 bases, with 13 bases between. CDR1 is MNHEY and CDR2 is SVGAGI in the germline V gene. There are 14 residues in the CDR3. PCR was performed a second time for about 7 to 11 cycles using a sample-barcoded 5' primer and a J-beta primer mix. Per sample, CDR3-containing paired-end reads numbered at least 3 million. TCRdb re-called the 5' RACE reads through MiXCR, storing one row per CDR3 protein. The profile shows around 1.5 million distinct CDR3 sequences, about 43% of them singletons. The donors, healthy Caucasians from Russia, were aged about 6 to 95. Drawing of peripheral blood yielded about 9.6 milliliters from each donor.

The rearrangement links TRBV6-5 to TRBJ1-2; D is unresolved. The receptor comes from a woman aged 18-29 years in good health. The sequenced sample consisted of blood. The CDR3 spells CASSKGGTNYGYTF. DNA for the CDR3: TGTGCCAGCTCGAAGGGAGGAACTAACTATGGCTACACCTTC.